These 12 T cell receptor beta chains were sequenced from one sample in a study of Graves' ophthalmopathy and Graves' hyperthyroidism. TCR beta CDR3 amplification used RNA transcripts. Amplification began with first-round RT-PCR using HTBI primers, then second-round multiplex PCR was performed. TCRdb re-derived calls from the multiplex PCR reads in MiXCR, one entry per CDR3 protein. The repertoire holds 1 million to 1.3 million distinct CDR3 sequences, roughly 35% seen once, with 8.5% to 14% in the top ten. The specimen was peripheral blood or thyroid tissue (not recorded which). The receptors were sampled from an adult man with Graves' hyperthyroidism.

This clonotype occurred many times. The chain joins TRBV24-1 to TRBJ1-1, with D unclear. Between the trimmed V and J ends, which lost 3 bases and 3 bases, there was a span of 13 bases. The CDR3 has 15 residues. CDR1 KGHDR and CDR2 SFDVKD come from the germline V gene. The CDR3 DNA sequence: TGTGCCACCAGTGATCCCGTCTGCAACGACACTGAAGCTTTCTTT. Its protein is CATSDPVCNDTEAFF.

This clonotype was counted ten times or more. The CDR3 DNA reads TGTGCCATCAGTGTATCCAGCGAAGAGACCCAGTACTTC. Amino acid sequence: CAISVSSEETQYF. The chain carries TRBV10-3 and TRBJ2-5; no reliable D call. This CDR3 is built from 13 residues. Trimming took 4 bases from V and 3 from J, leaving 9 bases between them. Germline V gene lookup returns CDR1 ENHRY and CDR2 SYGVKD.

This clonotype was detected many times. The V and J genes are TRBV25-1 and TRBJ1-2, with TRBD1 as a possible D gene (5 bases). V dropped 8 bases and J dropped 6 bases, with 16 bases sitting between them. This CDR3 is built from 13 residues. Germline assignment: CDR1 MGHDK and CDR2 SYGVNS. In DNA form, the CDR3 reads TGTGCCAGCGCCCGGGACTTGGTGGATGGCTACACCTTC. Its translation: CASARDLVDGYTF.

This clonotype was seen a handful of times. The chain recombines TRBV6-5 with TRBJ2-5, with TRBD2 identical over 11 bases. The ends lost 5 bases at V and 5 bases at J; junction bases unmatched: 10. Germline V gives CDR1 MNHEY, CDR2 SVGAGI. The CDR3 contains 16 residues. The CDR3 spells CASSQLAGAAGETQYF. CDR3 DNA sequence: TGTGCCAGCAGTCAACTAGCGGGAGCGGCGGGGGAGACCCAGTACTTC.

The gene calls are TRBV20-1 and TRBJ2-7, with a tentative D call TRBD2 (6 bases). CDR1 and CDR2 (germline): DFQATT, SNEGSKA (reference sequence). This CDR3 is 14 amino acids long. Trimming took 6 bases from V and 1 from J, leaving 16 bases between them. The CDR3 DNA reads TGCAGTGCCCCCCGGGGGACGGTATCCTACGAGCAGTACTTC. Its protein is CSAPRGTVSYEQYF.

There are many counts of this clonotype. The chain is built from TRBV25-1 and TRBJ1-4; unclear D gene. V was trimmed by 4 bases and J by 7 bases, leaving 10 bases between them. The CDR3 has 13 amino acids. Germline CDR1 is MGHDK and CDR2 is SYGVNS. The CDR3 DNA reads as TGTGCCAGCAGTGGTTCTCGTGGTGAAAAACTGTTTTTT. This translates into CASSGSRGEKLFF. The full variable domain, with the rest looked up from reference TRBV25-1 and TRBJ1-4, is EADIYQTPRYLVIGTGKKITLECSQTMGHDKMYWYQQDPGMELHLIHYSYGVNSTEKGDLSSESTVSRIRTEHFPLTLESARPSHTSQYLCASSGSRGEKLFFGSGTQLSVL.

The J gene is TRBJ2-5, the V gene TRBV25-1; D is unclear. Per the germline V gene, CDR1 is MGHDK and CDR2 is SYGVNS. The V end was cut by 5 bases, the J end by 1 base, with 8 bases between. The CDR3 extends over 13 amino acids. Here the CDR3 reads CASSSRSQETQYF. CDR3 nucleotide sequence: TGTGCCAGCAGTAGTCGGAGCCAAGAGACCCAGTACTTC.

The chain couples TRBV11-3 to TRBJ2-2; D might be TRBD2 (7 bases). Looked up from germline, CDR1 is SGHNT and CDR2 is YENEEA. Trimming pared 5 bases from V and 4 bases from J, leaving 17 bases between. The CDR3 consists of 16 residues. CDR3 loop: CASSPQLGGATGELFF. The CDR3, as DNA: TGTGCCAGCAGCCCACAACTAGGGGGGGCCACCGGGGAGCTGTTTTTT.

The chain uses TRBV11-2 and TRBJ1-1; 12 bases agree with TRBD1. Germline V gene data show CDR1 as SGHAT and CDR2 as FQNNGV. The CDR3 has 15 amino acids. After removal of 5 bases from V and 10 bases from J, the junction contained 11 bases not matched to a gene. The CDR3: CASSTPGQGAGLAFF. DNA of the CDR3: TGTGCCAGCAGCACGCCGGGACAGGGGGCCGGGCTAGCTTTCTTT.

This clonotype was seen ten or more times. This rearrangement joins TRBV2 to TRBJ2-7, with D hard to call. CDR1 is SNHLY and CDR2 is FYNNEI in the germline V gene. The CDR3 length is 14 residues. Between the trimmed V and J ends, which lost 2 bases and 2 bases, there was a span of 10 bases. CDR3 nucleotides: TGTGCCAGCAGTGAACCGGGCAGAACCTACGAGCAGTACTTC. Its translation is CASSEPGRTYEQYF.

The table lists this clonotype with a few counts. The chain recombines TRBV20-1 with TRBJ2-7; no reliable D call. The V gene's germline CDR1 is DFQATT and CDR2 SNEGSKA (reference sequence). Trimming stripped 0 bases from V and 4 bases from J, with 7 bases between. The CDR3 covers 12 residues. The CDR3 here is CSARDQAYEQYF. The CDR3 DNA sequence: TGCAGTGCTAGAGATCAAGCTTACGAGCAGTACTTC.

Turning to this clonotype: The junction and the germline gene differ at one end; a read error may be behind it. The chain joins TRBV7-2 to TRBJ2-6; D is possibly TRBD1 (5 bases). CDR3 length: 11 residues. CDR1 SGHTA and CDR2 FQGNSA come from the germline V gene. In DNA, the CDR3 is TGTGCCAGCAGCTTCTCAGGGCCTGAAGCTTTC. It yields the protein CASSFSGPEAF.